This T cell receptor beta chain comes out of a study of blood T cell repertoires in COVID-19. There are 16 residues in the CDR3. Trimming took off 0 bases at V and 2 bases at J, with 13 bases between the two ends. Per the germline V gene, CDR1 is SNHLY and CDR2 is FYNNEI. The table came from immunoSEQ multiplex PCR; TCRdb's copy has only in-frame clones and leaves some out. Here the sample spans over 200,000 clones, about 91% being singletons. The V gene is TRBV2, the J gene TRBJ2-5; possibly TRBD1 for D (6 bases). The receptor's source is a young adult with COVID-19, enrolled during active disease. Sequencing was done on a sample of peripheral blood. The CDR3 loop reads CASSEAPGQRQETQYF. In DNA form, the CDR3 reads TGTGCCAGCAGTGAAGCCCCCGGACAGAGACAAGAGACCCAGTACTTC.